Following are 10 T cell receptor beta chains from one sample sequenced in a study of blood T cell repertoires in COVID-19. Method: immunoSEQ multiplex PCR; TCRdb's copy keeps in-frame clones and lacks some. Of about 190,000 clones detected, 82% appear once; the ten largest clones hold approximately 7.8%. Specimen: peripheral blood. The receptors shown here come from a woman aged 55-70 years with COVID-19, enrolled during active disease.

The V call is TRBV5-1, the J call TRBJ1-6; 9 bases map to TRBD1. V lost 5 bases and J lost 7; bases outside the gene matches: 7. Germline loops: CDR1 SGHRS, CDR2 YFSETQ. This CDR3 spans 15 amino acids. The CDR3 here is CASREGTGQNSPLHF. The DNA for the CDR3 is TGCGCCAGCAGAGAGGGGACAGGGCAAAATTCACCCCTCCACTTT.

The chain is built from TRBV5-1 and TRBJ1-6; TRBD1 aligns across 7 bases. CDR3 length equals 18 residues. Per germline, CDR1 SGHRS and CDR2 YFSETQ. The trim removed 0 bases at V and 0 bases at J, leaving 6 bases unmatched. The CDR3 loop is CASSLDAGGISYNSPLHF. CDR3 in DNA: TGCGCCAGCAGCTTGGATGCAGGGGGGATCTCCTATAATTCACCCCTCCACTTT.

CDR3: CASGSQGAISGNTIYF. The CDR3 DNA reads TGTGCCAGCGGGTCACAGGGGGCTATCTCTGGAAACACCATATATTTT. The genes are TRBV2 and TRBJ1-3; 9 nucleotides agree with TRBD1. Germline V gene lookup returns CDR1 SNHLY and CDR2 FYNNEI. V was clipped by 8 bases and J by 0 bases; unmatched bases: 8. The CDR3 is 16 amino acids. The full variable domain, its missing parts supplied by reference TRBV2 and TRBJ1-3, is EPEVTQTPSHQVTQMGQEVILRCVPISNHLYFYWYRQILGQKVEFLVSFYNNEISEKSEIFDDQFSVERPDGSNFTLKIRSTKLEDSAMYFCASGSQGAISGNTIYFGEGSWLTVV.

This clone has only a few counts. The V call is TRBV5-1, the J call TRBJ2-2, with a possible D match to TRBD1 (6 bases). The CDR3 is made up of 15 amino acids. V lost 0 bases and J 6 bases, leaving 12 bases between the germline ends. CDR1 is SGHRS, CDR2 YFSETQ, per germline. The CDR3 DNA is TGCGCCAGCAGCTTGGAGCCAGGGGCTGCCGGGGAGCTGTTTTTT. It translates to CASSLEPGAAGELFF. The full variable domain, rest sourced from reference TRBV5-1 and TRBJ2-2, is KAGVTQTPRYLIKTRGQQVTLSCSPISGHRSVSWYQQTPGQGLQFLFEYFSETQRNKGNFPGRFSGRQFSNSRSEMNVSTLELGDSALYLCASSLEPGAAGELFFGEGSRLTVL.

This clone has just one count. The V call is TRBV4-3, the J call TRBJ1-4; D not resolved. Deletions cut 3 bases from V and 1 base from J, with 9 bases between. Per germline, CDR1 LGHNA and CDR2 YSLEER. This CDR3 has 15 amino acids. CDR3 coding DNA: TGCGCCAGCAGCCAGGAACAGTTAACTAATGAAAAACTGTTTTTT. Translation gives CASSQEQLTNEKLFF.

The CDR3 sequence: CASSQHRGTGELFF. In DNA, the CDR3 is TGTGCCAGTAGCCAGCACAGGGGCACCGGGGAGCTGTTTTTT. V usage is TRBV19 and J usage is TRBJ2-2; 7 nucleotides match TRBD1. The V gene's germline CDR1 is LNHDA and CDR2 SQIVND (reference sequence). V lost 6 bases, J lost 4 bases, and 5 bases stayed unmatched. CDR3 length: 14 residues.

The rearrangement links TRBV28 to TRBJ2-3, with no clear D. The germline V and J ends were trimmed by 5 bases and 0 bases, with 12 bases remaining between them. Per germline, CDR1 MDHEN and CDR2 SYDVKM. This CDR3 spans 15 amino acids. The CDR3 here is CASSPGAFSTDTQYF. CDR3 in DNA: TGTGCCAGCAGTCCCGGTGCATTTAGCACAGATACGCAGTATTTT.

The J gene is TRBJ1-2, the V gene TRBV10-2; tentatively, D is TRBD1 (6 bases). CDR1 is WSHSY and CDR2 is SAAADI in the germline V gene. This CDR3 region has 16 residues. V lost 0 bases and J 4 bases, leaving 15 bases between the germline ends. The CDR3 DNA follows: TGCGCCAGCAGTGAGTCGGGGGGGCGAAGCAGCTATGGCTACACCTTC. Residues: CASSESGGRSSYGYTF.

Only one count was recorded for this clone. The chain links TRBV7-2 to TRBJ2-5; 11 bases match TRBD2. J gave up 4 bases and V 4 bases, and 8 bases lay outside the gene matches. From germline, CDR1 is SGHTA and CDR2 FQGNSA. This CDR3 spans 16 amino acids. CDR3 sequence (DNA): TGTGCCAGCAGCTCTTTGATAGCGGGAGGGGGAGAGACCCAGTACTTC. This gives the protein CASSSLIAGGGETQYF.

This chain connects TRBV29-1 to TRBJ1-1; 12 bases match TRBD1. The J segment lost 4 bases and the V segment lost 5 bases, leaving 5 bases of the junction unmatched. This CDR3 has 14 amino acids. The V gene's germline CDR1 is SQVTM and CDR2 ANQGSEA. CDR3 DNA sequence: TGCAGCGTTCACGGGACAGGGGGCTTCACTGAAGCTTTCTTT. This sequence encodes CSVHGTGGFTEAFF.